This is a list of T cell receptor beta chains from one sample in a study of molecular identifiers for immune sequencing clone quantification. TCRdb itself ran the PCR reads through MiXCR, one entry per CDR3 protein. The data show fewer than 350,000 distinct CDR3 sequences, with roughly a quarter seen just once and about 0.74% held by the top ten. The source material was naive CD8+ T cells from blood, with Jurkat cell RNA spiked in. The receptors originated from a human donor in good health. Some libraries in this study had Jurkat cell RNA spiked in. Both conserved end residues are part of each CDR3. A D gene is named only where the DNA matches it firmly. Size values are once, few and many counts, or a class for expanded clones, and some rows have none.

j_gene | abundance | v_gene | d_gene | CDR3aa | CDR3nt
TRBJ2-1 | many | TRBV7-9 | - | CASKDLLGQFF | TGTGCCAGCAAGGACCTGCTGGGGCAGTTCTTC
TRBJ2-7 | few | TRBV4-1 | TRBD2 | CASSQDSGGTYEQYF | TGCGCCAGCAGCCAAGATAGCGGGGGGACCTACGAGCAGTACTTC
TRBJ2-3 | few | TRBV5-1 | TRBD1 | CASSLVVGAGGFTDTQYF | TGCGCCAGCAGCTTGGTGGTCGGTGCAGGGGGCTTCACAGATACGCAGTATTTT
TRBJ1-1 | many | TRBV7-9 | - | CASSLVGSLYTEAFF | TGTGCCAGCAGCTTAGTCGGGTCCCTCTACACTGAAGCTTTCTTT
TRBJ1-5 | - | TRBV24-1 | TRBD1 | CATSDYPGQGASKCNQPQHF | TGTGCCACCAGTGACTATCCGGGACAGGGGGCGTCTAAATGTAATCAGCCCCAGCATTTT
TRBJ2-3 | - | TRBV7-3 | TRBD1 | CASRPTGVSTDTQYF | TGTGCCAGCAGACCGACAGGGGTTAGCACAGATACGCAGTATTTT
TRBJ1-1 | few | TRBV13 | TRBD1 | CASSWGQENTEAFF | TGTGCCAGCAGCTGGGGACAGGAGAACACTGAAGCTTTCTTT
TRBJ2-3 | many | TRBV7-2 | TRBD2 | CASSFPRERGGTDTQYF | TGTGCCAGCAGCTTCCCAAGGGAGCGGGGGGGCACAGATACGCAGTATTTT
TRBJ2-7 | many | TRBV6-6 | - | CASSSPEASYEQYF | TGTGCCAGCAGTTCCCCGGAGGCCTCCTACGAGCAGTACTTC
TRBJ2-3 | - | TRBV20-1 | TRBD2 | CSAVAGGGVDTQYF | TGCAGTGCCGTAGCGGGGGGGGGTGTAGATACGCAGTATTTT
TRBJ1-1 | many | TRBV28 | TRBD1 | CASRLTGGLTNTEAFF | TGTGCCAGCAGGCTGACAGGGGGATTGACGAACACTGAAGCTTTCTTT
TRBJ2-7 | many | TRBV28 | - | CASSSRLAIYEQYF | TGTGCCAGCAGTTCGCGGCTAGCGATCTACGAGCAGTACTTC
TRBJ2-7 | few | TRBV19 | TRBD2 | CASSPSGTSGAYEQYF | TGTGCCAGTAGTCCTTCAGGGACTAGCGGGGCCTACGAGCAGTACTTC
TRBJ1-1 | - | TRBV28 | - | CASTPGEGVNTEAFF | TGTGCCAGCACCCCGGGAGAGGGAGTGAACACTGAAGCTTTCTTT
TRBJ2-7 | - | TRBV27 | TRBD1 | CASSTRTDQGDEQYF | TGTGCCAGCAGTACACGGACAGACCAGGGGGACGAGCAGTACTTC
TRBJ1-2 | - | TRBV20-1 | - | CSANRDYGYTF | TGCAGTGCTAACAGGGACTATGGCTACACCTTC
TRBJ2-3 | many | TRBV29-1 | - | CSAGNVGTDTQYF | TGCAGCGCCGGGAACGTCGGCACAGATACGCAGTATTTT
TRBJ1-1 | many | TRBV7-9 | TRBD1 | CASSPGQQFNTEAFF | TGTGCCAGCAGCCCGGGACAGCAATTCAACACTGAAGCTTTCTTT
TRBJ2-3 | few | TRBV4-3 | - | CASSQDRSGARTDGDTQYF | TGCGCCAGCAGCCAAGATCGGTCCGGGGCGAGGACCGATGGAGATACGCAGTATTTT
TRBJ2-5 | many | TRBV20-1 | - | CSASIGSAGHLYF | TGCAGTGCTAGTATTGGGTCAGCGGGCCACCTGTACTTC
TRBJ2-7 | - | TRBV21-1 | - | CASCGGQRPYEQYF | TGTGCCAGTTGCGGGGGACAACGACCCTACGAGCAGTACTTC
TRBJ1-5 | - | TRBV27 | - | CASSSIGGVQPQHF | TGTGCCAGCAGTTCCATCGGGGGGGTTCAGCCCCAGCATTTT
TRBJ2-3 | - | TRBV19 | - | CASSQNPGPTSTDTQYF | TGTGCCAGTAGTCAAAACCCCGGGCCAACTAGCACAGATACGCAGTATTTT
TRBJ1-1 | - | TRBV19 | TRBD1 | CASSTQPGQRPEAFF | TGTGCCAGTAGTACACAGCCGGGACAGCGACCTGAAGCTTTCTTT
TRBJ2-1 | few | TRBV27 | - | CASSLYPSSYNEQFF | TGTGCCAGCAGTTTATATCCGAGCTCCTACAATGAGCAGTTCTTC
TRBJ2-1 | - | TRBV30 | TRBD2 | CACQGLAGRYNEQFF | TGTGCCTGCCAAGGACTAGCGGGAAGATACAATGAGCAGTTCTTC
TRBJ2-6 | many | TRBV6-2/TRBV6-3 | - | CASSYLPGLLNSGANVLTF | TGTGCCAGCAGTTACTTGCCGGGGCTACTGAACTCTGGGGCCAACGTCCTGACTTTC
TRBJ1-1 | many | TRBV7-9 | - | CASSVENTEAFF | TGTGCCAGCAGCGTAGAAAACACTGAAGCTTTCTTT
TRBJ2-3 | - | TRBV5-1 | - | CVSSLDERETTDTQYF | TGCGTCAGCAGCTTGGATGAGAGGGAAACCACAGATACGCAGTATTTT
TRBJ2-2 | - | TRBV7-9 | - | CASSLPWNTGELFF | TGTGCCAGCAGCTTACCCTGGAACACCGGGGAGCTGTTTTTT
TRBJ1-3 | many | TRBV2 | - | CASSDSMAGNTIYF | TGTGCCAGCAGTGACAGTATGGCTGGAAACACCATATATTTT
TRBJ1-4 | many | TRBV5-5 | - | CASSLVGGEKLFF | TGTGCCAGCAGCTTGGTCGGAGGTGAAAAACTGTTTTTT
TRBJ2-7 | few | TRBV4-1 | TRBD1 | CASSYRDSNYEQYF | TGCGCCAGCAGCTACCGGGACAGCAACTACGAGCAGTACTTC
TRBJ1-1 | - | TRBV28 | - | CASSLRGTEALF | TGTGCCAGCAGCCTCAGGGGCACTGAAGCTCTCTTT
TRBJ2-7 | - | TRBV7-9 | TRBD1 | CASSLGVGKTGISYEQYF | TGTGCCAGCAGCTTAGGTGTGGGAAAGACAGGGATCTCCTACGAGCAGTACTTC
TRBJ2-1 | - | TRBV4-1 | - | CASSLPIVRLDEQFF | TGCGCCAGCAGTCTTCCTATAGTGCGTTTGGATGAGCAGTTCTTC
TRBJ2-7 | many | TRBV29-1 | TRBD2 | CSVEFSGGHPYEQYF | TGCAGCGTTGAATTTAGCGGGGGGCACCCCTACGAGCAGTACTTC